The next 11 T cell receptor beta chains were all read from a single sample in a study of regulatory T cells in long-lasting Graves disease. Time point of the sample: persistent/refractory GD, antithyroid drugs over 5 years with positive TRAb. PBMC-extracted RNA yielded the TCR library. TCR beta libraries were built with iRepertoire HTBI primers and Arm-PCR of CDR3 regions. TCRdb reprocessed the multiplex PCR reads with MiXCR, giving one entry per CDR3 protein. The data hold approximately 400,000 distinct CDR3 sequences, with around 20% observed a single time. The sequenced sample was peripheral blood mononuclear cells (PBMCs), obtained when the disease was refractory, from a patient treated with antithyroid drugs. All receptors come from a female donor with Graves disease.

Many counts were recorded for this clonotype. This chain joins TRBV5-1 and TRBJ2-7, with TRBD2 as a possible D gene (5 bases). Looked up from germline, CDR1 is SGHRS and CDR2 is YFSETQ. V was pared by 4 bases and J by 5 bases, with 22 bases between. The CDR3 runs 16 residues. CDR3 amino acids: CASSPSPGPTTNEQYF. In DNA form, the CDR3 reads TGCGCCAGCAGCCCATCGCCAGGACCCACGACTAACGAGCAGTACTTC.

This clonotype was counted many times. The chain uses TRBV7-2 and TRBJ2-7; D may be TRBD2 (6 bases). The CDR3 runs 15 residues. The germline gives CDR1 SGHTA, CDR2 FQGNSA. V was pared by 0 bases and J by 0 bases, with 9 bases between. The CDR3: CASSLAIGSSYEQYF. For the CDR3, the DNA is TGTGCCAGCAGCTTAGCTATCGGGAGCTCCTACGAGCAGTACTTC.

The chain has TRBV30 and TRBJ1-2, with D maybe TRBD1 (6 bases). V gave up 5 bases and J gave up 5 bases, with 15 bases separating them. The CDR3 is 13 residues long. The germline gives CDR1 GTSNPN, CDR2 SVGIG (reference sequence). The CDR3 reads CAWAPGGQYGYTF. CDR3 coding DNA: TGTGCCTGGGCACCGGGGGGGCAGTATGGCTACACCTTC.

The V and J genes are TRBV5-8 and TRBJ1-5; D not resolved. V dropped 0 bases and J dropped 1 base, with 8 bases sitting between them. CDR1 is SGHTS, CDR2 YDEGEE, per germline. The length of the CDR3 is 15 residues. The CDR3 region is CASSLVTPSNQPQHF. CDR3 coding DNA: TGTGCCAGCAGCTTGGTTACACCCAGCAATCAGCCCCAGCATTTT. Supplemented by reference TRBV5-8 and TRBJ1-5, the full variable domain reads EAGVTQSPTHLIKTRGQQATLRCSPISGHTSVYWYQQALGLGLQFLLWYDEGEERNRGNFPPRFSGRQFPNYSSELNVNALELEDSALYLCASSLVTPSNQPQHFGDGTRLSIL.

This clonotype was detected once. The chain employs TRBV11-2 and TRBJ1-1, with unresolved D. Germline V gene sequence: CDR1 SGHAT, CDR2 FQNNGV. V dropped 9 bases and J dropped 2 bases, with 10 bases sitting between them. This CDR3 is built from 12 residues. This CDR3 reads CASRSINTEAFF. The CDR3, as DNA: TGTGCCAGTCGATCGATAAACACTGAAGCTTTCTTT.

The chain recombines TRBV11-3 with TRBJ2-1, with D possibly being TRBD2 (6 bases). V lost 5 bases and J 10 bases, leaving 12 bases between the germline ends. The CDR3 totals 12 residues. Germline V gene lookup returns CDR1 SGHNT and CDR2 YENEEA. This CDR3 is CASSPGGREQFF. As DNA, the CDR3 is TGTGCCAGCAGCCCCGGGGGTAGGGAGCAGTTCTTC. Full variable domain (missing parts from reference TRBV11-3 and TRBJ2-1): EAGVVQSPRYKIIEKKQPVAFWCNPISGHNTLYWYLQNLGQGPELLIRYENEEAVDDSQLPKDRFSAERLKGVDSTLKIQPAELGDSAVYLCASSPGGREQFFGPGTRLTVL.

The rearrangement links TRBV5-1 to TRBJ2-7; 14 nucleotides match TRBD2. Per the germline V gene, CDR1 is SGHRS and CDR2 is YFSETQ. V lost 4 bases and J lost 6; bases outside the gene matches: 6. The CDR3 is 15 residues long. CDR3 DNA: TGCGCCAGCAGCCTCAGGACTAGCGGGAGGATCGAGCAGTACTTC. Amino acid sequence: CASSLRTSGRIEQYF.

V and J are TRBV7-2 and TRBJ1-2; no clear D. V gave up 5 bases and J gave up 4 bases, with 14 bases separating them. The germline gives CDR1 SGHTA, CDR2 FQGNSA. This CDR3 is built from 14 residues. This chain's CDR3 is CASSPGREGYGYTF. The CDR3 DNA is TGTGCCAGCAGCCCTGGACGGGAAGGCTATGGCTACACCTTC.

V is TRBV27 and J is TRBJ2-3, with 7 bases aligning to TRBD1. Trimming took 5 bases from V and 6 from J; bases not matched to a gene: 8. CDR3 size: 14 residues. CDR1 MNHEY and CDR2 SMNVEV come from the germline V gene (reference sequence). In DNA, the CDR3 is TGTGCCAGCAGTCCGAACAGGGGTACGGATACGCAGTATTTT. Protein: CASSPNRGTDTQYF.

V usage is TRBV2 and J usage is TRBJ1-6, with TRBD1 matching 9 bases. The CDR3 spans 16 residues. J was trimmed by 2 bases and V by 7 bases; bases with no gene match: 6. The germline V gene has CDR1 SNHLY and CDR2 FYNNEI. The CDR3 DNA reads as TGTGCCAGCAATATACAGGGGGCGACCTATAATTCACCCCTCCACTTT. This encodes CASNIQGATYNSPLHF.

The sample holds a few counts of this clonotype. In DNA, the CDR3 is TGTGCCAGCAGTTACTGGAGGGGGCAGGGCAATCAGCCCCAGCATTTT. Amino acid sequence: CASSYWRGQGNQPQHF. V gene TRBV6-9 combines with J gene TRBJ1-5, with 7 bases matching TRBD1. The CDR3 has 16 residues. V shed 3 bases and J 2 bases; nucleotides not matched to a gene: 7. The germline V gene has CDR1 MNHGY and CDR2 SVAAGI.